This T cell receptor (beta chain) is drawn from a study of cytomegalovirus exposure and HLA in healthy donors. The CDR3 is made up of 13 amino acids. Trimming removed 0 bases from V and 3 bases from J, with 6 bases in between. The germline CDR1 and CDR2 sequences are LGHNA and YSLEER. This clone was counted a few times. Its antigen is not known. General study findings and limits: The number of N-insertions in an Asian-associated ancestry cluster was reportedly below the roughly 620-donor mean in a later analysis.

With 60 Vbeta and 13 Jbeta primers, the PCR was carried out. The data were produced by immunoSEQ multiplex PCR, yet TCRdb's version contains in-frame clones alone and is incomplete. The sample records approximately 120,000 clones, just under 75% being singletons. The chain joins TRBV4-3 to TRBJ2-7; D is undetermined. The sequenced sample was PBMCs. The TCR comes from a human donor in good health. The CDR3 region is CASSQEHGYEQYF. The CDR3 DNA reads TGCGCCAGCAGCCAAGAACATGGCTACGAGCAGTACTTC.